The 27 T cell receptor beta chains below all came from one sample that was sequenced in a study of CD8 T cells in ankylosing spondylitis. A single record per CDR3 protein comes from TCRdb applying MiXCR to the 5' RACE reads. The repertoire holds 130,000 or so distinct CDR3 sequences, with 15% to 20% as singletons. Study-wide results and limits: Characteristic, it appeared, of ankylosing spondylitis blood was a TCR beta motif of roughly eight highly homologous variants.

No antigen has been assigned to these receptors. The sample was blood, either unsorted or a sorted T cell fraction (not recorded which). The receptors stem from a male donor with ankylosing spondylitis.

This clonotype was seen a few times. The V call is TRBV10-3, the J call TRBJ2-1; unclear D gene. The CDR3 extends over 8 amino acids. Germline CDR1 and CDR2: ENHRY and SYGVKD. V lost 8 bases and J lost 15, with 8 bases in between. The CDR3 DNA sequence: TGTGCCATCCCAAGTGGGTTCTTC. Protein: CAIPSGFF.

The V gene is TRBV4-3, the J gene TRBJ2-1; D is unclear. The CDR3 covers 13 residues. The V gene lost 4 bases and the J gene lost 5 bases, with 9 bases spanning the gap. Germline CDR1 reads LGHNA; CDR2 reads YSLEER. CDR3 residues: CASSLDSHNEQFF. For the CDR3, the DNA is TGCGCCAGCAGCCTGGATTCCCACAATGAGCAGTTCTTC.

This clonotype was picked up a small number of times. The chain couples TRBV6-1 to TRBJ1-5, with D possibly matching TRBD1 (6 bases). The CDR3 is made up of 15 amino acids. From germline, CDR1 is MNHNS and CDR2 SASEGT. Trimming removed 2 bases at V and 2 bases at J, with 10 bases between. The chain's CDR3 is CASSERGARNQPQHF. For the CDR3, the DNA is TGTGCCAGCAGTGAACGGGGGGCGCGCAATCAGCCCCAGCATTTT.

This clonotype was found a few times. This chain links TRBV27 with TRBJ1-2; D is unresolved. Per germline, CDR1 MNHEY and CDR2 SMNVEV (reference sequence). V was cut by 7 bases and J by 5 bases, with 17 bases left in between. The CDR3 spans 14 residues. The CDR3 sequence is CASTPSGPQYGYTF. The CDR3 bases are TGTGCCAGCACGCCGTCCGGACCGCAATATGGCTACACCTTC.

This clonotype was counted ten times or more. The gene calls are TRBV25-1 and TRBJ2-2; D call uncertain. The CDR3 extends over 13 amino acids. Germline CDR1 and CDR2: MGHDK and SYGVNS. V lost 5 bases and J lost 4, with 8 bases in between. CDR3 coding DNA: TGTGCCAGCAGTCAAAGAGGCACCGGGGAGCTGTTTTTT. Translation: CASSQRGTGELFF.

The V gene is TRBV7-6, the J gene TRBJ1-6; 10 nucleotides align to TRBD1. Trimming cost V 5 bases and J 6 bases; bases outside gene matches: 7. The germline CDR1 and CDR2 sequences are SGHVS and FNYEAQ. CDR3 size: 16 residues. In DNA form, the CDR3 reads TGTGCCAGCAGCCACACCGGGACAGGGGTTAATTCACCCCTCCACTTT. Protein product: CASSHTGTGVNSPLHF.

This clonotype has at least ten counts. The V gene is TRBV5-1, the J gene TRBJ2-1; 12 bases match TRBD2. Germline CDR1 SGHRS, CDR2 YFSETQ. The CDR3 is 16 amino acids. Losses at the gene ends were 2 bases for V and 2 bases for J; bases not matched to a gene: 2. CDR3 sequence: CASSLTSGGTYNEQFF. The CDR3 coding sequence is TGCGCCAGCAGCTTAACTAGCGGGGGGACCTACAATGAGCAGTTCTTC.

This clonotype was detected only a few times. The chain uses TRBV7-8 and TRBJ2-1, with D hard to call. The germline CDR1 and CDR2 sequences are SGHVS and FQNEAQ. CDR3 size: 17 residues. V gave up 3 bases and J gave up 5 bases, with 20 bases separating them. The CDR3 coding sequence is TGTGCCAGCAGCTTCTTGGTTGGCGAAGCTGTGGACAATGAGCAGTTCTTC. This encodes CASSFLVGEAVDNEQFF. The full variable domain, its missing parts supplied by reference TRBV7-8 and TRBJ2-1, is GAGVSQSPRYKVAKRGQDVALRCDPISGHVSLFWYQQALGQGPEFLTYFQNEAQLDKSGLPSDRFFAERPEGSVSTLKIQRTQQEDSAVYLCASSFLVGEAVDNEQFFGPGTRLTVL.

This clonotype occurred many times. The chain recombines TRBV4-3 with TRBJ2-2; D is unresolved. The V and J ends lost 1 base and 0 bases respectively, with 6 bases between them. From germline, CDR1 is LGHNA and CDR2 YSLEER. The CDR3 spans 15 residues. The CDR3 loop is CASSQGLSNTGELFF. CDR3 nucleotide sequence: TGCGCCAGCAGCCAAGGCCTATCGAACACCGGGGAGCTGTTTTTT.

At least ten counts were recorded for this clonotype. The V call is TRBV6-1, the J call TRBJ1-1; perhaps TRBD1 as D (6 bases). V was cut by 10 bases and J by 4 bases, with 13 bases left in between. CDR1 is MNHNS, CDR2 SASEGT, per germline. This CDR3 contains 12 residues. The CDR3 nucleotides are TGTGCCACCACTTCGGACAGCACTGAAGCTTTCTTT. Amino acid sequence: CATTSDSTEAFF.

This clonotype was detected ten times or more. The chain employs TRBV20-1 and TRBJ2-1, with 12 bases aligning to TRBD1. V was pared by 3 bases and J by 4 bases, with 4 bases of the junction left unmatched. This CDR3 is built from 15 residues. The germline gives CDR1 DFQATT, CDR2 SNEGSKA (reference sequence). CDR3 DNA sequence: TGCAGTGCTAGGGGGACAGGGGGCCATTACAATGAGCAGTTCTTC. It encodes CSARGTGGHYNEQFF.

The CDR3 loop reads CASSQHRDPNTEAFF. The CDR3 DNA reads TGCGCCAGCAGCCAACACCGGGATCCGAACACTGAAGCTTTCTTT. V usage is TRBV4-1 and J usage is TRBJ1-1, with D uncertain. CDR1 is MGHRA, CDR2 YSYEKL, per germline. Trimming took off 2 bases at V and 1 base at J, with 11 bases between the two ends. The CDR3 is 15 amino acids.

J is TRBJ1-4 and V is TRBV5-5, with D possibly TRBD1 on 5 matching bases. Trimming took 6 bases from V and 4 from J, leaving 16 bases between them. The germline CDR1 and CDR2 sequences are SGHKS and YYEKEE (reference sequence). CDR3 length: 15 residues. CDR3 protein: CASIYNIDSNEKLFF. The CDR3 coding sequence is TGTGCCAGCATCTACAACATTGACAGTAATGAAAAACTGTTTTTT.

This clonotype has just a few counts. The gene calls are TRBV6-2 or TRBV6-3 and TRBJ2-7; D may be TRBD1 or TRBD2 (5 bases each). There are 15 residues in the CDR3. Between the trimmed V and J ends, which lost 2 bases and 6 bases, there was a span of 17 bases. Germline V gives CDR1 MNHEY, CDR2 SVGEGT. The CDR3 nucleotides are TGTGCCAGCAGTTACGGGACGGTAGCCCTAAGCGAGCAGTACTTC. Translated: CASSYGTVALSEQYF.

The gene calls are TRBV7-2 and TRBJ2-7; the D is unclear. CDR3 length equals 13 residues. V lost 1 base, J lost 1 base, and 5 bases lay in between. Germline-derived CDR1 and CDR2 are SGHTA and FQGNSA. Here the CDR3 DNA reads TGTGCCAGCAGCTTAGTTCGATCCTACGAGCAGTACTTC. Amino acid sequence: CASSLVRSYEQYF.

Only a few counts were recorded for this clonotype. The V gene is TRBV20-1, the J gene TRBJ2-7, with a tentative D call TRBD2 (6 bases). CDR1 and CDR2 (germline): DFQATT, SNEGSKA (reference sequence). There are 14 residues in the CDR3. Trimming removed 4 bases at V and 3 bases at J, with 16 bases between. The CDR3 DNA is TGCAGTGCTACGGTCCGGGGGATTGGCTACGAGCAGTACTTC. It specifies CSATVRGIGYEQYF.

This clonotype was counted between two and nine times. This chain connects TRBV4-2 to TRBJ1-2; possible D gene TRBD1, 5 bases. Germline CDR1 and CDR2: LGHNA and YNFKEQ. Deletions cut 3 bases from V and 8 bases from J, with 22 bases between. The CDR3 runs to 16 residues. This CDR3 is CASSHALEGSRGGYTF. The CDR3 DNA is TGTGCCAGCAGCCATGCCCTTGAGGGGTCCCGGGGAGGCTACACCTTC.

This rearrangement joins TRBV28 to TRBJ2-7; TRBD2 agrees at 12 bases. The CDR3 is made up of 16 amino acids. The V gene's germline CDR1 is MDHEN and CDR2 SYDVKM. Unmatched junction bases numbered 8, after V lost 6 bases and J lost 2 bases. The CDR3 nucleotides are TGTGCCAGCAGCGGGGGAAGGACTAGCGGGACCTACGAGCAGTACTTC. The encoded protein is CASSGGRTSGTYEQYF.

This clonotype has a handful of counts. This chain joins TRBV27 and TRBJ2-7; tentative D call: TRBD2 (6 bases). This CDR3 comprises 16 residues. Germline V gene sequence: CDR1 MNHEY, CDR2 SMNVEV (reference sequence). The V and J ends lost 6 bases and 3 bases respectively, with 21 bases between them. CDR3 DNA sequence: TGTGCCAGCAGGTCGGGAGCGGAAGCGAGTCACTACGAGCAGTACTTC. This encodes CASRSGAEASHYEQYF.

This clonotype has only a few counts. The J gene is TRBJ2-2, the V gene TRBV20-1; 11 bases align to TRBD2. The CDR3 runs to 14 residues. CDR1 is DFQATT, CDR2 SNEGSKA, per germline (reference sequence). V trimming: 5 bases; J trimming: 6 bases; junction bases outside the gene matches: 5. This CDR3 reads CSAAGLAVPGELFF. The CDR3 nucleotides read TGCAGTGCTGCGGGACTAGCGGTCCCCGGGGAGCTGTTTTTT.

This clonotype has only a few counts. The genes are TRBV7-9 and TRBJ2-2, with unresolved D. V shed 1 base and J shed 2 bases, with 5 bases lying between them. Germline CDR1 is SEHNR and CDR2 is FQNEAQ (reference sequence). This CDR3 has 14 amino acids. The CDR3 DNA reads TGTGCCAGCAGCTTAGAGGGAAACACCGGGGAGCTGTTTTTT. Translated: CASSLEGNTGELFF.

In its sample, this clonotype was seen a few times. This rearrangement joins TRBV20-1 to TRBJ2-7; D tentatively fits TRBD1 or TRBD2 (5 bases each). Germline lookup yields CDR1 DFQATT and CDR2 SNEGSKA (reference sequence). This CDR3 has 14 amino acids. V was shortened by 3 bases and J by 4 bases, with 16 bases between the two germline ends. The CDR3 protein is CSASGPSGQYEQYF. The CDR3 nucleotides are TGCAGTGCTAGTGGCCCCTCGGGGCAGTACGAGCAGTACTTC.

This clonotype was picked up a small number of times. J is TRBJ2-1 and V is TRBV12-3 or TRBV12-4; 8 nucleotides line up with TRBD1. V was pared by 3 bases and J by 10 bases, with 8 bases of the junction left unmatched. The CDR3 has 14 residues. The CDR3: CASSFGTGPGEQFF. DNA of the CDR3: TGTGCCAGCAGTTTCGGGACAGGTCCTGGCGAGCAGTTCTTC.

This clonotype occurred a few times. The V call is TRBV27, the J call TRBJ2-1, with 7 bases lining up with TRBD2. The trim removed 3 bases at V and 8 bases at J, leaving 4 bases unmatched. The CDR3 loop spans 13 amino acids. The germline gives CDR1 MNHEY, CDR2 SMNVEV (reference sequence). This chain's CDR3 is CASSFPGGYEQFF. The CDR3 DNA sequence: TGTGCCAGCAGTTTCCCGGGGGGTTATGAGCAGTTCTTC.

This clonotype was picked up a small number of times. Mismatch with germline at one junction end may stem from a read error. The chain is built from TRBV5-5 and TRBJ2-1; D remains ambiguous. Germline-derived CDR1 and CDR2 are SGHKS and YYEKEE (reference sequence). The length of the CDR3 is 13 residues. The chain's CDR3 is CASSLFLYNEQFF. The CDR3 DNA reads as TGTGCTAGCAGCTTGTTCTTGTACAATGAGCAGTTCTTC.

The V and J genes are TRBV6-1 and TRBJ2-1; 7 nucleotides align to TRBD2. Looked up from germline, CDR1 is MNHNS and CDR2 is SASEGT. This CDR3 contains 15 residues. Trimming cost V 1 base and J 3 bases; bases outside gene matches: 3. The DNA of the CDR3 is TGTGCCAGCAGTGAAGAGGAGCGGGACTACAATGAGCAGTTCTTC. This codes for CASSEEERDYNEQFF.

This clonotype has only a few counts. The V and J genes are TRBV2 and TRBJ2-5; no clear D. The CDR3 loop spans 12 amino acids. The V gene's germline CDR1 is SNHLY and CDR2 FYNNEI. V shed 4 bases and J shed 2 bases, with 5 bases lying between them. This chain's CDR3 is CASSVLQETQYF. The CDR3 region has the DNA TGTGCCAGCAGTGTCTTACAAGAGACCCAGTACTTC. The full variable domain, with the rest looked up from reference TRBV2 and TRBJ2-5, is EPEVTQTPSHQVTQMGQEVILRCVPISNHLYFYWYRQILGQKVEFLVSFYNNEISEKSEIFDDQFSVERPDGSNFTLKIRSTKLEDSAMYFCASSVLQETQYFGPGTRLLVL.